Below, one TCR beta chain is given with its context. What it binds is not known. The CDR3 contains 16 residues. Trimming removed 2 bases from V and 0 bases from J, with 11 bases in between. CDR1 is KGHSH and CDR2 is LQKENI in the germline V gene. The data originate from a study of immune heterogeneity within non-small cell lung tumors. TCR beta CDR3 regions came from multiplex PCR with 32 forward V and 13 reverse J primers. In TCRdb, the multiplex PCR reads were re-called with MiXCR into one record per CDR3 protein. The data contain over 8,500 distinct CDR3 sequences, around 29% of them singletons. Regarding the study as a whole: Different tumor locations in one patient shared dominant CDR3 beta clonotypes yet harbored unique high-frequency clones.

Bulk tumor genomic DNA served as template, at around 580 ng per sample. Multiple biopsies spaced far apart were taken from each primary tumor during surgery. Curative surgery was undertaken by patients, who had untreated, newly diagnosed non-small cell lung cancer. Source material: lung tumor tissue. V gene TRBV18 combines with J gene TRBJ2-1; D assignment may be TRBD1 or TRBD2 (6 bases each). This TCR came from a man between 45 and 60 years old with non-small cell lung cancer. CDR3 sequence: CASSPGRGPSYNEQFF. The CDR3 DNA reads as TGTGCCAGCTCACCAGGTCGGGGGCCCTCCTACAATGAGCAGTTCTTC.